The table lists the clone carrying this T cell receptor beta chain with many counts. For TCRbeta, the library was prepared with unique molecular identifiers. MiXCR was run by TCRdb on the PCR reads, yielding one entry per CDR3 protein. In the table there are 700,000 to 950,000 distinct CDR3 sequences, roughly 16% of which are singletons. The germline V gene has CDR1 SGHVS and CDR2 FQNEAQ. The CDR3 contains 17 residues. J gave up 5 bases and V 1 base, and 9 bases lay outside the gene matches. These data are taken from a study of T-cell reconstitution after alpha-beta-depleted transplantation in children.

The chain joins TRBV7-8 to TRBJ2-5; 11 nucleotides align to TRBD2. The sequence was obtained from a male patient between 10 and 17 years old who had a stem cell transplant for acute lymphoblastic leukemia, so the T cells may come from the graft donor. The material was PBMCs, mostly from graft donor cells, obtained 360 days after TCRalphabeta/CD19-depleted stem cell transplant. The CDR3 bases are TGTGCCAGCAGCTTAGGGCGTTTTAGCGGGAGGGGGGAGACCCAGTACTTC. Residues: CASSLGRFSGRGETQYF.